Shown below are 15 T cell receptor beta chains from a single sample sequenced in a study of cytomegalovirus exposure and HLA in healthy donors. Both 60 Vbeta primers and 13 Jbeta primers went into the PCR. Repertoires were generated with immunoSEQ multiplex PCR, while TCRdb's copy carries only in-frame clones and drops some. This table has 95,000 to 150,000 clones, about 78% appearing once. Specimen: PBMCs. Receptor source: a woman aged 40 to 49 in good health and CMV-seropositive.

This clone has only a few counts. V is TRBV2 and J is TRBJ1-1, with D tentatively TRBD1 (5 bases). This CDR3 comprises 11 residues. V was pared by 4 bases and J by 8 bases, with 8 bases between. Germline-derived CDR1 and CDR2 are SNHLY and FYNNEI. The CDR3 here is CASSVGGEAFF. The CDR3 region has the DNA TGTGCCAGCAGTGTTGGGGGGGAAGCTTTCTTT.

The CDR3 loop reads CASSFTGGSPEAFF. The DNA for the CDR3 is TGCGCCAGCAGCTTTACAGGGGGGAGCCCTGAAGCTTTCTTT. The chain recombines TRBV5-1 with TRBJ1-1; 8 nucleotides agree with TRBD1. The CDR3 is 14 residues long. Germline V gives CDR1 SGHRS, CDR2 YFSETQ. With 2 bases clipped from V and 6 bases from J, the junction kept 6 bases outside the gene matches.

Concerning this clone: The germline gene is not matched at one end of the junction; a read error may be the cause. The sample has other DNA sequences that encode this CDR3 too. The chain is built from TRBV6-5 and TRBJ1-3, with 7 positions matching TRBD1. CDR3 length: 14 residues. The V gene's germline CDR1 is MNHEY and CDR2 SVGAGI. The CDR3 coding sequence is TGCGCCAGCAGTACCACACAGGGGAGAAACACCATATATTTT. Translation gives CASSTTQGRNTIYF.

The V and J genes are TRBV7-2 and TRBJ2-2; no firm D call. The V and J ends lost 0 bases and 3 bases respectively, with 8 bases between them. Germline CDR1 and CDR2: SGHTA and FQGNSA. The CDR3 runs 15 residues. The CDR3 sequence: CASSLAIVDTGELFF. The CDR3 region has the DNA TGTGCCAGCAGCTTAGCGATCGTAGACACCGGGGAGCTGTTTTTT.

The rearrangement uses TRBV4-2 and TRBJ2-1; TRBD2 matches 11 bases. Germline V gene sequence: CDR1 LGHNA, CDR2 YNFKEQ. The CDR3 loop spans 16 amino acids. With V trimmed by 0 bases and J by 10 bases, 8 bases remained unmatched. CDR3: CASSQDASGGSSEQFF. CDR3 DNA sequence: TGTGCCAGCAGCCAAGATGCTAGCGGGGGGTCCAGCGAGCAGTTCTTC.

This clone showed up just a few times. This chain joins TRBV7-2 and TRBJ1-1; D is unresolved. Germline CDR1 and CDR2: SGHTA and FQGNSA. There are 9 residues in the CDR3. V was clipped by 4 bases and J by 10 bases, with 4 bases between them. CDR3 sequence: CASSSIAFF. DNA for the CDR3: TGTGCCAGCAGCTCCATAGCTTTCTTT.

The chain links TRBV7-6 to TRBJ2-3, with a tentative D call TRBD1 (6 bases). Germline CDR1 SGHVS, CDR2 FNYEAQ. V lost 4 bases to trimming and J lost 1 base, with 12 bases between them. CDR3 size: 15 residues. CDR3 loop: CASSYRESGTDTQYF. CDR3 nucleotides: TGTGCCAGCAGCTACAGGGAGTCGGGCACAGATACGCAGTATTTT.

The CDR3 DNA reads TGTGCCAGCAGTCCCGGGGGGGCCTATGGCTACACCTTC. This codes for CASSPGGAYGYTF. V and J are TRBV6-5 and TRBJ1-2; TRBD1 might be the D (6 bases). Trimming shortened V by 5 bases and J by 4 bases, and 11 bases separated the two germline ends. This CDR3 spans 13 amino acids. Germline CDR1 reads MNHEY; CDR2 reads SVGAGI.

As regards this clone: The sample holds other DNA sequences that translate to the same CDR3. The chain has TRBV5-1 and TRBJ1-6, with TRBD1 matching 9 bases. Trimming removed 1 base from V and 8 bases from J; junction bases left unmatched: 1. The CDR3 consists of 14 residues. The germline V gene encodes CDR1 SGHRS and CDR2 YFSETQ. CDR3 in DNA: TGCGCCAGCAGCTTGACAGGGGGCGATTCACCCCTCCACTTT. The encoded protein is CASSLTGGDSPLHF.

The rearrangement uses TRBV7-3 and TRBJ1-2, with 9 bases aligning to TRBD1. The V segment lost 5 bases and the J segment 6 bases; nucleotides outside the gene matches: 7. The CDR3 consists of 14 residues. Germline CDR1 SGHTA, CDR2 FQGTGA. CDR3 DNA sequence: TGTGCCAGCAGCCCCGGGGACAGGGTAGATGGCTACACCTTC. Translated: CASSPGDRVDGYTF. Looking up the rest from reference TRBV7-3 and TRBJ1-2 gives the full variable domain: GAGVSQTPSNKVTEKGKYVELRCDPISGHTALYWYRQSLGQGPEFLIYFQGTGAADDSGLPNDRFFAVRPEGSVSTLKIQRTERGDSAVYLCASSPGDRVDGYTFGSGTRLTVV.

This rearrangement joins TRBV18 to TRBJ1-6; 9 bases are a match to TRBD1. CDR1 and CDR2 (germline): KGHSH, LQKENI. V lost 6 bases, J lost 9 bases, and 6 bases stayed unmatched. CDR3 length: 14 amino acids. The CDR3 here is CASSPGTGRSPLHF. The CDR3 nucleotides read TGTGCCAGCTCTCCCGGGACAGGGCGTTCACCCCTCCACTTT.

This clone was counted only a few times. This chain uses TRBV11-2 with TRBJ1-2; the D gene is possibly TRBD1 (6 bases). The V end was cut by 5 bases, the J end by 4 bases, with 14 bases between. Germline loops: CDR1 SGHAT, CDR2 FQNNGV. The CDR3 runs to 14 residues. The CDR3 is CASSPSGAVYGYTF. CDR3 in DNA: TGTGCCAGCAGCCCCTCAGGGGCGGTCTATGGCTACACCTTC.

This clone showed up just once. This chain uses TRBV7-3 with TRBJ2-5, with D possibly being TRBD2 (5 bases). In germline, CDR1 is SGHTA, CDR2 FQGTGA. The V and J ends lost 5 bases and 4 bases respectively, with 11 bases between them. The CDR3 is 13 amino acids. DNA for the CDR3: TGTGCCAGCAGCCCGGGGAGCTCAGAGACCCAGTACTTC. It is translated as CASSPGSSETQYF.

The chain has TRBV18 and TRBJ2-5, with D perhaps TRBD1 (6 bases). Germline CDR1 is KGHSH and CDR2 is LQKENI. The CDR3 is 15 amino acids. V lost 3 bases, J lost 0 bases, and 11 bases lay in between. CDR3 sequence reads: CASSPGAGNQETQYF. CDR3 bases: TGTGCCAGCTCACCGGGGGCAGGGAACCAAGAGACCCAGTACTTC.

The chain couples TRBV6-5 to TRBJ1-1, with D maybe TRBD1 (6 bases). Germline assignment: CDR1 MNHEY and CDR2 SVGAGI. The CDR3 totals 14 residues. Trimming took 6 bases from V and 1 from J, leaving 12 bases between them. The CDR3 nucleotides read TGTGCCAGCAGGAACAGGGTCGGGAACACTGAAGCTTTCTTT. The encoded protein is CASRNRVGNTEAFF.